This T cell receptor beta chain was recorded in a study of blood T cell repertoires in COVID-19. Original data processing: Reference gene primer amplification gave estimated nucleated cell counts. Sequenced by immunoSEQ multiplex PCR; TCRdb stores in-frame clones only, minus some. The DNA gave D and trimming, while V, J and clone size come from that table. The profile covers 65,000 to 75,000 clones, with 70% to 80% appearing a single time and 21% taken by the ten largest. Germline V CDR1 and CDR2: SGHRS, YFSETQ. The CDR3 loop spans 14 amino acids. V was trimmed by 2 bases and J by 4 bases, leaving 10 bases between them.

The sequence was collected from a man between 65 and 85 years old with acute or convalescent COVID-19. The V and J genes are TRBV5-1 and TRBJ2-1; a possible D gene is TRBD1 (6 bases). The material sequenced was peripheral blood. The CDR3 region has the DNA TGCGCCAGCAGCTTAGGGGGACCTTACAATGAGCAGTTCTTC. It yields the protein CASSLGGPYNEQFF.